This T cell receptor (beta chain) was found in a study of radiotherapy plus CTLA-4 blockade in lung cancer. Turning to the study itself: Objective response rate was around 19%; disease control rate, approximately 33%. Findings and caveats of the study: After radiotherapy and ipilimumab, tumor-derived clones expanded in peripheral blood.

This clone was detected only once. Antigen unknown. The V and J ends lost 4 bases and 5 bases respectively, with 16 bases between them. CDR1 is SGHRS and CDR2 is YFSETQ in the germline V gene. This CDR3 comprises 14 residues. Assay: immunoSEQ multiplex PCR; the TCRdb copy retains only in-frame clones and omits some. The sample yields about 62,000 clones, about 72% seen once. Specimen: peripheral blood, collected from a patient treated with radiotherapy plus ipilimumab. The clonotype was recovered from a human donor with non-small cell lung cancer who had a complete response to radiotherapy plus ipilimumab. The chain recombines TRBV5-1 with TRBJ2-7, with D perhaps TRBD2 (6 bases). The CDR3: CASSEVGGLDEQYF. In DNA form, the CDR3 reads TGCGCCAGCAGCGAAGTTGGGGGGTTGGACGAGCAGTACTTC.